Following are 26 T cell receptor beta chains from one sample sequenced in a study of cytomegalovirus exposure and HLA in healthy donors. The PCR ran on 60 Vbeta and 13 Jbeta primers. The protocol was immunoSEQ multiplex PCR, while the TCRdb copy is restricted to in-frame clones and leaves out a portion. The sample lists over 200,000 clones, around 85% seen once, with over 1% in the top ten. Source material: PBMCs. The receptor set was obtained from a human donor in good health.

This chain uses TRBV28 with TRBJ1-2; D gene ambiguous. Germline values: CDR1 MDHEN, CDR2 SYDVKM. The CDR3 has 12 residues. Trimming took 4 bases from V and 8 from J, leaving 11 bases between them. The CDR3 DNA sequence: TGTGCCAGCAGTTCCCAATACTTGGGCTACACCTTC. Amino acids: CASSSQYLGYTF.

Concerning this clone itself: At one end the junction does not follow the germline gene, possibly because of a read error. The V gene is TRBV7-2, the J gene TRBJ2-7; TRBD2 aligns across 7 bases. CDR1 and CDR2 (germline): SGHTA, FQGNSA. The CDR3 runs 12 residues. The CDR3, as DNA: TGTGCCAGCAGCGTAAGCGGGGCATCTCTAGACTTC. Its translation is CASSVSGASLDF.

The CDR3 nucleotides are TGTGCAACATACAGGGGAGCCGGGGAGCTGTTTTTT. Translating it yields CATYRGAGELFF. The rearrangement links TRBV30 to TRBJ2-2; 7 positions match TRBD1. The CDR3 length is 12 residues. Germline values: CDR1 GTSNPN, CDR2 SVGIG (reference sequence).

The CDR3 DNA sequence: TGTGCCAGCAGCTGGGGGGGGGTCGCCGGGGAGCTGTTTTTT. This sequence encodes CASSWGGVAGELFF. The V gene is TRBV9, the J gene TRBJ2-2; TRBD2 agrees at 7 bases. This CDR3 has 14 amino acids. V trimming: 4 bases; J trimming: 6 bases; junction bases outside the gene matches: 6. The V gene's germline CDR1 is SGDLS and CDR2 YYNGEE. Based on the CDR3 plus reference TRBV9 and TRBJ2-2, the full variable domain is DSGVTQTPKHLITATGQRVTLRCSPRSGDLSVYWYQQSLDQGLQFLIQYYNGEERAKGNILERFSAQQFPDLHSELNLSSLELGDSALYFCASSWGGVAGELFFGEGSRLTVL.

CDR3: CASSVLGSSYNEQFF. CDR3 sequence (DNA): TGTGCCAGCAGCGTCCTGGGGAGCTCCTACAATGAGCAGTTCTTC. The rearrangement links TRBV9 to TRBJ2-1; the D gene is possibly TRBD2 (5 bases). V shed 2 bases and J shed 0 bases, with 9 bases lying between them. Per the germline V gene, CDR1 is SGDLS and CDR2 is YYNGEE. This CDR3 comprises 15 residues.

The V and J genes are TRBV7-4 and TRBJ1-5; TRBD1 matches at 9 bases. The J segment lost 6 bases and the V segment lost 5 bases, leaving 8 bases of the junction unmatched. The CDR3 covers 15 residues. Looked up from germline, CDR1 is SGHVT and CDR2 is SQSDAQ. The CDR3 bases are TGTGCCAGCAGCCCCCGGGACAGGGATGCTCAGCCCCAGCATTTT. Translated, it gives CASSPRDRDAQPQHF.

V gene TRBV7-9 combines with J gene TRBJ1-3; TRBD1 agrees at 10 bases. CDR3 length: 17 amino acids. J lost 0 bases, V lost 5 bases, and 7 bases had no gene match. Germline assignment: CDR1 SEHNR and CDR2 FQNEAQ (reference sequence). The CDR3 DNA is TGTGCCAGCAGCCATGACAGGGGGCTCAGCTCTGGAAACACCATATATTTT. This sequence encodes CASSHDRGLSSGNTIYF.

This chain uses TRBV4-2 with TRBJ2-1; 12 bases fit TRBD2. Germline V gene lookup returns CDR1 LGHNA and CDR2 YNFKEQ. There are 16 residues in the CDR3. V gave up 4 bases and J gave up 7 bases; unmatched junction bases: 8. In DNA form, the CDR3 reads TGTGCCAGCAGCCTGACTAGCGGGAGCGGTGGGAATGAGCAGTTCTTC. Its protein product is CASSLTSGSGGNEQFF.

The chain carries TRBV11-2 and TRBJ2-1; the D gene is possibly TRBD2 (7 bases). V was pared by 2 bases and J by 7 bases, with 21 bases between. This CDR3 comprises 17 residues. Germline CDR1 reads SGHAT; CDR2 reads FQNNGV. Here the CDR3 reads CASSLRGRAGEWNEQFF. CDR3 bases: TGTGCCAGCAGCTTAAGGGGGAGGGCGGGAGAGTGGAATGAGCAGTTCTTC.

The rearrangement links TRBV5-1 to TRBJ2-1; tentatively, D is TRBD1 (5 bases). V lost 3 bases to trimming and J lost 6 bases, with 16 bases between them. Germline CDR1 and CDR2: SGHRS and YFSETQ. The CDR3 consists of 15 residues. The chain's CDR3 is CASSSRTPWINEQFF. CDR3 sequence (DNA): TGCGCCAGCAGCTCGCGGACACCCTGGATCAATGAGCAGTTCTTC.

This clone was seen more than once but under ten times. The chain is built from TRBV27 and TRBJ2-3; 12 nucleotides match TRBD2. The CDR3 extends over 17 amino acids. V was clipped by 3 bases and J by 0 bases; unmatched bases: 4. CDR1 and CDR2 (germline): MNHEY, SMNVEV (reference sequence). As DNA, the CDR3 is TGTGCCAGCAGTTTTACTAGCGGGAGGTATAGCACAGATACGCAGTATTTT. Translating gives CASSFTSGRYSTDTQYF.

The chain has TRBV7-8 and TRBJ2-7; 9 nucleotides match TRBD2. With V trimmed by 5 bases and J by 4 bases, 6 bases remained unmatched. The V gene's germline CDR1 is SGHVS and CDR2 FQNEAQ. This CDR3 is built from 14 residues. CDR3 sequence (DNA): TGTGCCAGCAGCGTAGGGACTAGCAGTTACGAGCAGTACTTC. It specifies CASSVGTSSYEQYF.

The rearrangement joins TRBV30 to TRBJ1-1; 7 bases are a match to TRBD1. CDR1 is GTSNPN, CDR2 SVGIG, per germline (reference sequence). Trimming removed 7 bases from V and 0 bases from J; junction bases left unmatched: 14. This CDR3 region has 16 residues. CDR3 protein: CAFNRQGFLLNTEAFF. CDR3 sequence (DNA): TGTGCCTTCAACAGACAGGGATTTCTGTTGAACACTGAAGCTTTCTTT.

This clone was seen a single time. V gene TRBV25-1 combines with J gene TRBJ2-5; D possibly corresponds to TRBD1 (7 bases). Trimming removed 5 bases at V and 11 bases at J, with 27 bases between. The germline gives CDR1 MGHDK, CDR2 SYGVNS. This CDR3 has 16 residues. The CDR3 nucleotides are TGTGCCAGCAGTTTTGCGAGAGGGACAGTAAGGGGGGAGCAGTACTTC. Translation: CASSFARGTVRGEQYF.

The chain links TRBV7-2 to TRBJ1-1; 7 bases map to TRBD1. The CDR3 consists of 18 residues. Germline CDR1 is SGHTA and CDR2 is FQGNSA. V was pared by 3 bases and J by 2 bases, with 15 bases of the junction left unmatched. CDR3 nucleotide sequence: TGTGCCAGCAGCTTCTCGGGGACAGCTGGTCATCGAAACACTGAAGCTTTCTTT. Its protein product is CASSFSGTAGHRNTEAFF.

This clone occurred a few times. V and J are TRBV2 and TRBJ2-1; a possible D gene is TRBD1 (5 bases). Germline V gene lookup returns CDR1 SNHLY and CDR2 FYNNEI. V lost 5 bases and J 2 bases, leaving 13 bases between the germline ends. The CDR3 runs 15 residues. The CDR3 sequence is CASSLRTGTYNEQFF. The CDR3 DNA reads TGTGCCAGCAGTCTTCGTACAGGTACCTACAATGAGCAGTTCTTC.

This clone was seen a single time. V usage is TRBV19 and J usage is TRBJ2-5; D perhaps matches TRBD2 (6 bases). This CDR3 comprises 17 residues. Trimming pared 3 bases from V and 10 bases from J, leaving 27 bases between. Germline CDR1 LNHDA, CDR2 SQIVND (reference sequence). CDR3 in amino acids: CASSMALEAGAWGGQYF. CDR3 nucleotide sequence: TGTGCCAGTAGTATGGCCCTCGAAGCGGGTGCATGGGGTGGCCAGTACTTC.

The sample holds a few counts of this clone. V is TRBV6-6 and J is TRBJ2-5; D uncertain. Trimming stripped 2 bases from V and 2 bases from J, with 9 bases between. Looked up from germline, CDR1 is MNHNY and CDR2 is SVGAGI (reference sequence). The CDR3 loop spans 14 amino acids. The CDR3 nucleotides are TGTGCCAGCAGTTACAGCACGACTCAAGAGACCCAGTACTTC. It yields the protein CASSYSTTQETQYF.

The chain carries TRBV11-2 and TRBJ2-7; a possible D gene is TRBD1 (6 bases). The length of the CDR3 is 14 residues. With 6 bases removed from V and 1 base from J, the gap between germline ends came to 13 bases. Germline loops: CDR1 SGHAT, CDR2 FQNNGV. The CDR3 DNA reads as TGTGCCAGCAGGCCGGGACATTCTTCCTACGAGCAGTACTTC. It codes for CASRPGHSSYEQYF.

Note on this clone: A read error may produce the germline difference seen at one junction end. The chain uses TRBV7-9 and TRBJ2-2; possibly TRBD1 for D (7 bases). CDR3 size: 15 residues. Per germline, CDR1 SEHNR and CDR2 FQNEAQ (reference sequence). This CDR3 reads CSSSLIPGGTGELFF. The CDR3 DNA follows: TGTTCCAGCAGCTTAATTCCAGGGGGGACCGGGGAGCTGTTTTTT.

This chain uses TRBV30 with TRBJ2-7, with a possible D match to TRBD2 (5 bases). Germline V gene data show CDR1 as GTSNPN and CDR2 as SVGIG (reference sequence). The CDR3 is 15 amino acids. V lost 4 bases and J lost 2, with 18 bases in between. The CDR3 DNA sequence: TGTGCCTGGAAAAAGGGAGCGGCCATCCCCTACGAGCAGTACTTC. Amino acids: CAWKKGAAIPYEQYF.

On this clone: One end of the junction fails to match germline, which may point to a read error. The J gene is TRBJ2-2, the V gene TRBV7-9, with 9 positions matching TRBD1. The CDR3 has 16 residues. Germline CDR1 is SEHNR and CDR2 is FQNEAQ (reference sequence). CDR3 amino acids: CSSSLGDRGYTGELFF. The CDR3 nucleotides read TGTTCCAGCAGCTTAGGAGACAGGGGGTACACCGGGGAGCTGTTTTTT.

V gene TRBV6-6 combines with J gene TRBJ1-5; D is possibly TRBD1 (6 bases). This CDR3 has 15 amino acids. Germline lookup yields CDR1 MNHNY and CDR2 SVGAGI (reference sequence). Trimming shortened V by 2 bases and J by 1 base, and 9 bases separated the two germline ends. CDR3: CASSYIQGSNQPQHF. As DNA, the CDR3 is TGTGCCAGCAGTTACATACAGGGAAGCAATCAGCCCCAGCATTTT.

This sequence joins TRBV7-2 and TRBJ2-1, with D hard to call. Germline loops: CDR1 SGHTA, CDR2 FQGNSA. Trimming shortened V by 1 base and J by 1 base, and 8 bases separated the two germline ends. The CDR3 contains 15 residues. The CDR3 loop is CASSLDGPSYNEQFF. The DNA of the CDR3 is TGTGCCAGCAGCTTAGATGGGCCGTCCTACAATGAGCAGTTCTTC.

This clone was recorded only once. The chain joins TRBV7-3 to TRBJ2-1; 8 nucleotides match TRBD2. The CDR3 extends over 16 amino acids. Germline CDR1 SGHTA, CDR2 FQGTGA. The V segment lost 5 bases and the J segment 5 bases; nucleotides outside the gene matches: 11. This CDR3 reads CASSRTSGSGHNEQFF. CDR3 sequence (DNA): TGTGCCAGCAGCCGTACGAGCGGGAGTGGACACAATGAGCAGTTCTTC.

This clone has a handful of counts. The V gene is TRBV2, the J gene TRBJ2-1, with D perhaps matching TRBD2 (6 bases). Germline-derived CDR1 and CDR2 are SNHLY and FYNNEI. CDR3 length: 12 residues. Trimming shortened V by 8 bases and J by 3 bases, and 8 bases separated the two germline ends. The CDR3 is CASGEVYNEQFF. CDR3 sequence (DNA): TGTGCCAGCGGGGAGGTCTACAATGAGCAGTTCTTC.